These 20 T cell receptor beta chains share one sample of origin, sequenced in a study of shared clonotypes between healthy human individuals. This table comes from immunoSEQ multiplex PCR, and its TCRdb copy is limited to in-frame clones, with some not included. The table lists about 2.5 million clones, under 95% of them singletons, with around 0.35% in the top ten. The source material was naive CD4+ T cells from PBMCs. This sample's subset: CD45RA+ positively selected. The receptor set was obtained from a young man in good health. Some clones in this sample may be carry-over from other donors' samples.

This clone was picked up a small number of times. CDR3: CASRGCGHRVPSGYTF. The CDR3 coding sequence is TGTGCCAGCAGGGGCTGTGGTCATCGGGTACCGAGCGGCTACACCTTC. The chain recombines TRBV6-4 with TRBJ1-2, with D uncertain. The CDR3 has 16 residues. Trimming shortened V by 6 bases and J by 8 bases, and 25 bases separated the two germline ends. Germline V gene data show CDR1 as MRHNA and CDR2 as SNTAGT.

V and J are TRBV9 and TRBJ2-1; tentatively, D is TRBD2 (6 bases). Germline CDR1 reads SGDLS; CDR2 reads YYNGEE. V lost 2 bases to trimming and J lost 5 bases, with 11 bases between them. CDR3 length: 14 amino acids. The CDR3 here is CASSVRDWDNEQFF. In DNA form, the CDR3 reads TGTGCCAGCAGCGTCCGGGACTGGGACAATGAGCAGTTCTTC.

The CDR3 region is CASSQVPTSSYNEQFF. DNA for the CDR3: TGCGCCAGCAGCCAAGTGCCCACTAGCTCCTACAATGAGCAGTTCTTC. The chain employs TRBV4-1 and TRBJ2-1; possibly TRBD2 for D (5 bases). Germline V gene sequence: CDR1 MGHRA, CDR2 YSYEKL. This CDR3 contains 16 residues. V was trimmed by 1 base and J by 0 bases, leaving 10 bases between them.

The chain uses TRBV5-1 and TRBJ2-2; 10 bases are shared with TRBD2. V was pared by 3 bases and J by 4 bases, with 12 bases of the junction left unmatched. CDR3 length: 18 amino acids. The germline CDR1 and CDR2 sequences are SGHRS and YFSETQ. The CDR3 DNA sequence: TGCGCCAGCAGCTCGGGTCTAGCGGGAGTACACGGCACCGGGGAGCTGTTTTTT. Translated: CASSSGLAGVHGTGELFF.

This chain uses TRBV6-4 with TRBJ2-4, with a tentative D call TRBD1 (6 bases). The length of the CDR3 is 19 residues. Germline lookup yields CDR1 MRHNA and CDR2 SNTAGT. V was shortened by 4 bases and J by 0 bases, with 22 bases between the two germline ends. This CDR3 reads CASSVLLTGKSLAKNIQYF. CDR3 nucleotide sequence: TGTGCCAGCAGTGTCCTTTTGACAGGAAAATCACTAGCCAAAAACATTCAGTACTTC.

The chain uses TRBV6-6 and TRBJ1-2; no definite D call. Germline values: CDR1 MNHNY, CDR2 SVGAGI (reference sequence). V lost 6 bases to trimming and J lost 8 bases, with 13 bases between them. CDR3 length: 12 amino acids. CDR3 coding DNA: TGTGCCAGCAGCCCCCAGTCTCGAGGCTACACCTTC. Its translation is CASSPQSRGYTF.

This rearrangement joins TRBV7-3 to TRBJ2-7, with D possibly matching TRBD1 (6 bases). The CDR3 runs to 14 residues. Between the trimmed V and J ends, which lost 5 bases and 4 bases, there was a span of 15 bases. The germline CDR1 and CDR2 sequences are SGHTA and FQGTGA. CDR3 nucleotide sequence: TGTGCCAGCAGCCCCTCCGGGACAAATTACGAGCAGTACTTC. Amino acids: CASSPSGTNYEQYF.

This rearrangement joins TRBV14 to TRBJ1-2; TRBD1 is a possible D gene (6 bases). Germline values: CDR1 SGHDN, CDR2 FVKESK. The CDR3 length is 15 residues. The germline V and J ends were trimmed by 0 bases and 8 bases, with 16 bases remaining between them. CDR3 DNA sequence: TGTGCCAGCAGCCAAGATCTCAGGGGTGGGAGAGGCTACACCTTC. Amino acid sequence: CASSQDLRGGRGYTF.

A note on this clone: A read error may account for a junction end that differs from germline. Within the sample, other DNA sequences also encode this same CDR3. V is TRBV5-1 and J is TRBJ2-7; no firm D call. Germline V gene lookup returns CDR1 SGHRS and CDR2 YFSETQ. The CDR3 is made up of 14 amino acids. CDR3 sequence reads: CASSPDGRNGEQYF. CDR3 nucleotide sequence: TGCGCCAGCAGCCCAGATGGTAGAAACGGCGAGCAGTACTTT.

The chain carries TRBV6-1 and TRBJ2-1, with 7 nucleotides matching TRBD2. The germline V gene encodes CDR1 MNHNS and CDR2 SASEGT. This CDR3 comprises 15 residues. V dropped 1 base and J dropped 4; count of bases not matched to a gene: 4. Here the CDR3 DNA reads TGTGCCAGCAGTGAAGGGTGGGGGGGATACAATGAGCAGTTCTTC. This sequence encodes CASSEGWGGYNEQFF.

The CDR3 sequence is CASSLKGQGGYNEQFF. The CDR3 DNA reads TGTGCCAGCAGCTTAAAGGGACAGGGTGGCTACAATGAGCAGTTCTTC. V usage is TRBV7-3 and J usage is TRBJ2-1, with 9 bases lining up with TRBD1. Looked up from germline, CDR1 is SGHTA and CDR2 is FQGTGA. The J segment lost 3 bases and the V segment lost 1 base, leaving 4 bases of the junction unmatched. This CDR3 is 16 amino acids long.

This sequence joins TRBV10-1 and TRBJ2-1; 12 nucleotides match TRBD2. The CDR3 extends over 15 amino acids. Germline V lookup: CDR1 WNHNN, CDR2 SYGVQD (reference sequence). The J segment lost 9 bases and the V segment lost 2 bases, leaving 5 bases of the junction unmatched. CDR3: CASSEVASGRGEQFF. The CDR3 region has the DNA TGCGCCAGCAGTGAGGTGGCTAGCGGGAGGGGTGAGCAGTTCTTC.

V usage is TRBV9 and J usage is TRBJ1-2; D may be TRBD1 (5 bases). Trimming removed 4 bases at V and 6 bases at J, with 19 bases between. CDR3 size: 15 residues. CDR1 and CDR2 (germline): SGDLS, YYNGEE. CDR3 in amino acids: CASSPSGRSGDGYTF. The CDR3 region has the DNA TGTGCCAGCAGCCCCTCCGGCAGGTCGGGGGATGGCTACACCTTC. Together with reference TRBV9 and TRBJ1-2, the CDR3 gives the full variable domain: DSGVTQTPKHLITATGQRVTLRCSPRSGDLSVYWYQQSLDQGLQFLIQYYNGEERAKGNILERFSAQQFPDLHSELNLSSLELGDSALYFCASSPSGRSGDGYTFGSGTRLTVV.

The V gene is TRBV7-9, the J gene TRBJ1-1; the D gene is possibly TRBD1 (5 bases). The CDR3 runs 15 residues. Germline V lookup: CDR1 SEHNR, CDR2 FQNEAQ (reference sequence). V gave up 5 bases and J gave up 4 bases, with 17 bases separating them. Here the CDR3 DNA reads TGTGCCAGCAGCCCCCTCAGGGCTGGGAGCACTGAAGCTTTCTTT. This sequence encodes CASSPLRAGSTEAFF.

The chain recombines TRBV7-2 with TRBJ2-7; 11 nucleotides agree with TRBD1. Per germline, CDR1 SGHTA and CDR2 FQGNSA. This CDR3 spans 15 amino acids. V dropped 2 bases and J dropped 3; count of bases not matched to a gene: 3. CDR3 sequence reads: CASSLTGTGGYEQYF. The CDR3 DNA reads TGTGCCAGCAGCTTAACCGGGACAGGGGGCTACGAGCAGTACTTC.

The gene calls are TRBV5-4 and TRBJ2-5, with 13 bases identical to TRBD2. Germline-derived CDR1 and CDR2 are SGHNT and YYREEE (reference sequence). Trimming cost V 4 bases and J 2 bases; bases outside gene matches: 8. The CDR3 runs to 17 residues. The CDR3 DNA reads TGTGCCAGCAGCAGTGGACTAGCGGGAGTGGTTCAAGAGACCCAGTACTTC. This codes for CASSSGLAGVVQETQYF.

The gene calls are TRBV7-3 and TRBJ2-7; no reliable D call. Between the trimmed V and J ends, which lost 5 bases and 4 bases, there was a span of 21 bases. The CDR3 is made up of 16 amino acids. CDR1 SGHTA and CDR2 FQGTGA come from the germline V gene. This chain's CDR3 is CASSPYRASSSYEQYF. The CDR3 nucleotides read TGTGCCAGCAGCCCATACCGGGCCTCCTCTTCTTACGAGCAGTACTTC.

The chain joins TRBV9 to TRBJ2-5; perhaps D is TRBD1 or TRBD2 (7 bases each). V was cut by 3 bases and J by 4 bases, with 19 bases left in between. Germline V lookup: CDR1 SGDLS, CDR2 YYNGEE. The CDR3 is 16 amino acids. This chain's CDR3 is CASSARQGGPGETQYF. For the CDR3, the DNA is TGTGCCAGCAGCGCCCGACAGGGAGGGCCAGGAGAGACCCAGTACTTC.

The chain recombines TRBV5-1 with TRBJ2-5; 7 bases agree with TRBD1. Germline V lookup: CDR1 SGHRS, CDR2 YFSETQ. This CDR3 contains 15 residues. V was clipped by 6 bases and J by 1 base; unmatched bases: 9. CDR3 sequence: CASIQTGTAQETQYF. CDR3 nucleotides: TGCGCCAGCATCCAAACCGGGACAGCCCAAGAGACCCAGTACTTC.

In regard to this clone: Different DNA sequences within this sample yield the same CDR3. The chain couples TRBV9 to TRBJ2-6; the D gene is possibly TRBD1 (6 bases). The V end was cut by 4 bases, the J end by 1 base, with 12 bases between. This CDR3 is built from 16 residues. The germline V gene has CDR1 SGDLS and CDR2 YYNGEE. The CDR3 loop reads CASSPRGDSGANVLTF. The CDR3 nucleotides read TGTGCCAGCAGCCCCAGGGGAGATTCTGGGGCCAACGTCCTGACTTTC.